This T cell receptor (beta chain) is from a study of blood T cell repertoires in COVID-19. Study context: Whether acute or convalescent, the COVID-19 samples came from the United States, Italy and Spain.

The CDR3 is 13 residues long. V lost 4 bases and J lost 4, with 11 bases in between. In germline, CDR1 is SGHNT, CDR2 YYREEE (reference sequence). In the original processing: Using reference gene primer amplification, nucleated cell counts were estimated. Data came from immunoSEQ multiplex PCR; TCRdb stores just in-frame clones and leaves some out. The DNA gave D and trimming, while V, J and clone size come from that table. The sample comprises more than 95,000 clones, 79% of which are singletons, and under 45% rests with the top ten. V is TRBV5-4 and J is TRBJ1-1, with a tentative D call TRBD1 (5 bases). The clonotype originates from a man aged 35 to 55 with active or convalescent COVID-19. The sample comprised peripheral blood. The DNA of the CDR3 is TGTGCCAGCAGCCGAGACAGTATCACTGAAGCTTTCTTT. Its protein product is CASSRDSITEAFF.